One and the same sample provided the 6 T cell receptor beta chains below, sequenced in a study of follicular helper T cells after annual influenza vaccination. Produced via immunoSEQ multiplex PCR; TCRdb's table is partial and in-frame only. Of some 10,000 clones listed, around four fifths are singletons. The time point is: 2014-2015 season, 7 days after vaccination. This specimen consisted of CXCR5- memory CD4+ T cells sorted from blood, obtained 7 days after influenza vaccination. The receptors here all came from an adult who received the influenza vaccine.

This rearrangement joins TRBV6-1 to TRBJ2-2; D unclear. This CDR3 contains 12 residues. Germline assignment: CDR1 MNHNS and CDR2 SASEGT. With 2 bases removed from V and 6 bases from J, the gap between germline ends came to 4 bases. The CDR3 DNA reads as TGTGCCAGCAGTGAACAGTCCGGGGAGCTGTTTTTT. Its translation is CASSEQSGELFF.

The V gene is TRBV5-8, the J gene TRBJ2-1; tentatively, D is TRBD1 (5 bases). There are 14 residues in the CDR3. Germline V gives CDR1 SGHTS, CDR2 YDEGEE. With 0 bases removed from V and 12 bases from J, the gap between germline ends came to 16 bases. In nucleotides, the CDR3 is TGTGCCAGCAGCTTGGATTGGAGCAGGGATGGGCAGTTCTTC. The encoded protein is CASSLDWSRDGQFF.

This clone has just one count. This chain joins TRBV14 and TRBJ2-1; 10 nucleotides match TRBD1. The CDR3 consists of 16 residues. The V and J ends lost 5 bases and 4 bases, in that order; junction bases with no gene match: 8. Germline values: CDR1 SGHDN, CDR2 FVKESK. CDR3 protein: CASSKPGQGWYNEQFF. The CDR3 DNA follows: TGTGCCAGCAGCAAACCGGGACAGGGGTGGTACAATGAGCAGTTCTTC.

The DNA for the CDR3 is TGTGCCACCACAGGGATGGGTAATGAAAAACTGTTTTTT. This codes for CATTGMGNEKLFF. The chain joins TRBV2 to TRBJ1-4, with D possibly TRBD1 on 6 matching bases. V shed 10 bases and J shed 4 bases, with 13 bases lying between them. Per the germline V gene, CDR1 is SNHLY and CDR2 is FYNNEI. The CDR3 covers 13 residues.

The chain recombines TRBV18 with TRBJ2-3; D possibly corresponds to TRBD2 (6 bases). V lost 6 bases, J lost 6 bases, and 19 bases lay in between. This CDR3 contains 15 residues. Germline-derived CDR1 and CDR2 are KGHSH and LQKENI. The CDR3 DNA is TGTGCCAGCTCCCTCTCCCGGGAGAGTTCTGATACGCAGTATTTT. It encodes CASSLSRESSDTQYF.

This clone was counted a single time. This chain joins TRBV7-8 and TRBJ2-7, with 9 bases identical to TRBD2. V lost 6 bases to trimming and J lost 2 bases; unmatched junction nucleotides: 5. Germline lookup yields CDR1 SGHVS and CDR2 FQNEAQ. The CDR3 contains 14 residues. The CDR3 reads CASRYLAGPYEQYF. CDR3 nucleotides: TGTGCCAGCAGATACCTAGCGGGGCCCTACGAGCAGTACTTC.